The clone carrying this T cell receptor beta chain was counted ten times or more. Its specificity is not known. This entry is derived from a study of T cells in Graves' hyperthyroidism and ophthalmopathy. CDR3 size: 14 residues. V was pared by 7 bases and J by 4 bases, with 15 bases between. The investigators amplified TCR beta CDR3 regions from RNA transcripts. Researchers ran a first-round RT-PCR on the TCR CDR3 using the HTBI primer set. TCRdb redid the calling of the multiplex PCR reads with MiXCR, one entry per CDR3 protein. The data show 500,000 to 550,000 distinct CDR3 sequences, about 20% seen once. General study points: Through a model of 13 V-J features, ophthalmopathy was separated from stable hyperthyroidism.

The J gene is TRBJ2-3, the V gene TRBV12-3 or TRBV12-4, with D perhaps matching TRBD2 (6 bases). The specimen was blood. This TCR came from a man aged 40-49 years with Graves' ophthalmopathy. The CDR3 sequence: CASMRRVAADTQYF. Written as DNA, the CDR3 is TGTGCCAGCATGAGGCGAGTAGCGGCAGATACGCAGTATTTT.